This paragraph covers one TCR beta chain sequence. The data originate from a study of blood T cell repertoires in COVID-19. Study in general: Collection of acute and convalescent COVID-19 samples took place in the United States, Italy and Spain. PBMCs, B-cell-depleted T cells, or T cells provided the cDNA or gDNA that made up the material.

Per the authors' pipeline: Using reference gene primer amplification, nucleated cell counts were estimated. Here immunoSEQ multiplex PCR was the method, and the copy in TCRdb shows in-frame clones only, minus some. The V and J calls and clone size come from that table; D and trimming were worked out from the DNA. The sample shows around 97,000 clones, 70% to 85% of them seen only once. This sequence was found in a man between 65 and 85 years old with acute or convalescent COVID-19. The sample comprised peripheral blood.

CDR3 nucleotides: TGTGCCAGCAGCTTGGGGGGAGGCCAGCCCCAGCATTTT. As protein: CASSLGGGQPQHF. This rearrangement joins TRBV7-9 to TRBJ1-5; possible D gene TRBD1, 5 bases. Germline V gene lookup returns CDR1 SEHNR and CDR2 FQNEAQ (reference sequence). The ends were cut back, 3 bases at V and 7 bases at J, with 10 bases in the middle. This CDR3 spans 13 amino acids.